What follows are 22 T cell receptor beta chains derived from one specimen sequenced in a study of blood T cell repertoires in COVID-19. Assay used: immunoSEQ multiplex PCR; TCRdb lists only in-frame clones, some missing. The table includes tens of thousands of clones, about 70% detected once. Sequenced material: peripheral blood. The receptors come from a man older than 75 with acute or convalescent COVID-19.

The V gene is TRBV10-3, the J gene TRBJ2-2; D might be TRBD2 (7 bases). Germline V lookup: CDR1 ENHRY, CDR2 SYGVKD. The CDR3 runs to 15 residues. V was cut by 1 base and J by 7 bases, with 13 bases left in between. CDR3: CAISEWGGENGELFF. CDR3 nucleotide sequence: TGTGCCATCAGTGAGTGGGGGGGCGAGAACGGGGAGCTGTTTTTT.

The chain has TRBV11-3 and TRBJ1-3; D unresolved. The CDR3 extends over 13 amino acids. The V gene lost 2 bases and the J gene lost 4 bases, with 6 bases spanning the gap. Germline-derived CDR1 and CDR2 are SGHNT and YENEEA. The CDR3 DNA is TGTGCCAGCAGCTTATCCTCGGGAAACACCATATATTTT. It codes for CASSLSSGNTIYF.

This rearrangement joins TRBV29-1 to TRBJ2-1; perhaps TRBD1 as D (6 bases). Germline V gene sequence: CDR1 SQVTM, CDR2 ANQGSEA. V dropped 6 bases and J dropped 9 bases, with 18 bases sitting between them. The CDR3 is 13 residues long. CDR3 DNA sequence: TGCAGCGTAGACGTACAGGGTACGCGTGAGCAGTTCTTC. This codes for CSVDVQGTREQFF.

This clone came up once. V is TRBV3-1 (or the pseudogene TRBV3-2) and J is TRBJ1-4; D is unresolved. CDR3 length: 13 residues. V lost 2 bases and J lost 4, with 5 bases in between. CDR1 is LGHDT, CDR2 YNNKEL, per germline (reference sequence). Here the CDR3 reads CASSQQNNEKLFF. In DNA form, the CDR3 reads TGTGCCAGCAGCCAACAGAATAATGAAAAACTGTTTTTT.

The rearrangement joins TRBV18 to TRBJ1-3; D not resolved. Trimming took off 3 bases at V and 1 base at J, with 13 bases between the two ends. This CDR3 comprises 16 residues. CDR1 is KGHSH, CDR2 LQKENI, per germline. The CDR3 protein is CASSPIGRRSGNTIYF. DNA for the CDR3: TGTGCCAGCTCACCCATAGGGAGGCGGTCTGGAAACACCATATATTTT.

The chain joins TRBV7-9 to TRBJ2-5; 12 bases map to TRBD2. The V gene end was trimmed by 1 base and the J gene end by 1 base; junction bases not matched to a gene: 4. The CDR3 contains 17 residues. CDR1 SEHNR and CDR2 FQNEAQ come from the germline V gene (reference sequence). The chain's CDR3 is CASSLGGLAGFQETQYF. CDR3 coding DNA: TGTGCCAGCAGCTTAGGCGGACTAGCGGGATTCCAAGAGACCCAGTACTTC.

The chain combines TRBV7-2 with TRBJ2-1; 9 bases align to TRBD2. V gave up 10 bases and J gave up 6 bases; unmatched junction bases: 16. Germline V gene lookup returns CDR1 SGHTA and CDR2 FQGNSA. The CDR3 covers 16 residues. The CDR3 sequence is CATSFWAGGGGNEQFF. CDR3 sequence (DNA): TGTGCCACCTCGTTTTGGGCGGGAGGGGGAGGCAATGAGCAGTTCTTC.

The chain recombines TRBV19 with TRBJ1-5, with unresolved D. Germline CDR1 LNHDA, CDR2 SQIVND (reference sequence). The CDR3 has 13 amino acids. V lost 5 bases to trimming and J lost 3 bases, with 8 bases between them. CDR3 loop: CASSQLINQPQHF. As DNA, the CDR3 is TGTGCCAGTAGTCAACTAATCAATCAGCCCCAGCATTTT. The full variable domain, with the rest looked up from reference TRBV19 and TRBJ1-5, is DGGITQSPKYLFRKEGQNVTLSCEQNLNHDAMYWYRQDPGQGLRLIYYSQIVNDFQKGDIAEGYSVSREKKESFPLTVTSAQKNPTAFYLCASSQLINQPQHFGDGTRLSIL.

This clone was picked up one time. The chain has TRBV28 and TRBJ2-7; 10 bases map to TRBD1. This CDR3 contains 15 residues. Germline CDR1 is MDHEN and CDR2 is SYDVKM. Trimming cost V 3 bases and J 5 bases; bases outside gene matches: 7. The CDR3 nucleotides are TGTGCCAGCAGTTTTAGGGGGACAGGGGATCACGAGCAGTACTTC. Its protein product is CASSFRGTGDHEQYF.

The V and J genes are TRBV6-5 and TRBJ2-7; 13 nucleotides align to TRBD2. Germline trimming cut 0 bases from V and 4 bases from J; bases unmatched to any gene: 0. Germline V CDR1 and CDR2: MNHEY, SVGAGI. CDR3 size: 15 residues. Here the CDR3 reads CASSYSTSGRYEQYF. DNA for the CDR3: TGTGCCAGCAGTTACTCGACTAGCGGGAGGTACGAGCAGTACTTC.

The V gene is TRBV24-1, the J gene TRBJ1-1; 9 bases line up with TRBD1. The CDR3 is 15 residues long. From germline, CDR1 is KGHDR and CDR2 SFDVKD. The junction had 6 bases not matched to a gene; V was cut back by 3 bases and J by 5 bases. In nucleotides, the CDR3 is TGTGCCACCAGTGATACGACAGGGGGAAGAACTGAAGCTTTCTTT. Translating gives CATSDTTGGRTEAFF.

The chain uses TRBV7-8 and TRBJ2-7; D call uncertain. The V gene's germline CDR1 is SGHVS and CDR2 FQNEAQ. V was cut by 0 bases and J by 2 bases, with 8 bases left in between. The CDR3 covers 14 residues. CDR3 DNA: TGTGCCAGCAGCTTAGCGGGCCCCACCTACGAGCAGTACTTC. Its protein is CASSLAGPTYEQYF.

The rearrangement joins TRBV7-6 to TRBJ2-5; 7 nucleotides match TRBD2. Germline-derived CDR1 and CDR2 are SGHVS and FNYEAQ. J lost 2 bases, V lost 2 bases, and 5 bases had no gene match. The CDR3 runs to 15 residues. CDR3 in amino acids: CASSLRGLPQETQYF. Written as DNA, the CDR3 is TGTGCCAGCAGCTTACGGGGACTACCTCAAGAGACCCAGTACTTC.

The chain combines TRBV5-1 with TRBJ1-5; 9 bases align to TRBD1. CDR3 length: 15 amino acids. Germline trimming cut 5 bases from V and 7 bases from J; bases unmatched to any gene: 10. Germline V CDR1 and CDR2: SGHRS, YFSETQ. For the CDR3, the DNA is TGCGCCAGCAGGGTCGGGACAGGGTTGGGGCAGCCCCAGCATTTT. Its translation: CASRVGTGLGQPQHF. The entire variable domain, with the rest obtained from reference TRBV5-1 and TRBJ1-5, is as follows: KAGVTQTPRYLIKTRGQQVTLSCSPISGHRSVSWYQQTPGQGLQFLFEYFSETQRNKGNFPGRFSGRQFSNSRSEMNVSTLELGDSALYLCASRVGTGLGQPQHFGDGTRLSIL.

To note about this clone: Other DNA sequences of this sample code for an identical CDR3. The J gene is TRBJ2-7, the V gene TRBV14, with 7 bases aligning to TRBD1. The germline gives CDR1 SGHDN, CDR2 FVKESK. The CDR3 sequence is 15 residues long. The ends lost 0 bases at V and 3 bases at J; junction bases unmatched: 5. This chain's CDR3 is CASSQDGRGSYEQYF. CDR3 DNA sequence: TGTGCCAGCAGCCAAGATGGCAGGGGGAGCTACGAGCAGTACTTC.

The V and J genes are TRBV6-4 and TRBJ2-2, with 12 bases matching TRBD2. The CDR3 covers 16 residues. The germline V gene encodes CDR1 MRHNA and CDR2 SNTAGT. Trimming took 3 bases from V and 5 from J; bases not matched to a gene: 4. The CDR3 sequence: CASSETSGSRTGELFF. DNA for the CDR3: TGTGCCAGCAGTGAGACTAGCGGGAGTCGTACCGGGGAGCTGTTTTTT.

V is TRBV11-3 and J is TRBJ2-1; D uncertain. The germline V gene encodes CDR1 SGHNT and CDR2 YENEEA. Trimming cost V 5 bases and J 2 bases, with 16 bases left between them. The CDR3 totals 16 residues. This CDR3 is CASSGRKAGTYNEQFF. The CDR3 DNA is TGTGCCAGCAGCGGCCGTAAAGCAGGCACCTACAATGAGCAGTTCTTC.

The chain uses TRBV7-3 and TRBJ2-2, with no clear D. Germline-derived CDR1 and CDR2 are SGHTA and FQGTGA. CDR3 length: 14 residues. Trimming took 5 bases from V and 5 from J, leaving 12 bases between them. Here the CDR3 DNA reads TGTGCCAGCAGCCCTAACGGGTTAACCGGGGAGCTGTTTTTT. Amino acid sequence: CASSPNGLTGELFF.

The chain joins TRBV18 to TRBJ1-1; 8 bases agree with TRBD1. Germline V gene sequence: CDR1 KGHSH, CDR2 LQKENI. Unmatched junction bases numbered 5, after V lost 3 bases and J lost 5 bases. This CDR3 is built from 14 residues. The CDR3 DNA reads as TGTGCCAGCTCACCCACAGGGGGGGGGACTGAAGCTTTCTTT. Residues: CASSPTGGGTEAFF.

This chain uses TRBV20-1 with TRBJ2-1, with TRBD1 matching over 8 bases. Unmatched junction bases numbered 3, after V lost 5 bases and J lost 9 bases. This CDR3 region has 11 residues. Germline-derived CDR1 and CDR2 are DFQATT and SNEGSKA (reference sequence). CDR3 nucleotides: TGCAGTGCTTACCAGGGGGCTGAGCAGTTCTTC. Translation gives CSAYQGAEQFF.

The genes are TRBV7-2 and TRBJ2-7; D remains ambiguous. V lost 3 bases, J lost 6 bases, and 12 bases lay in between. The CDR3 extends over 13 amino acids. CDR1 and CDR2 from the germline V gene are SGHTA and FQGNSA. Written as DNA, the CDR3 is TGTGCCAGCAGCTTGGGCCTCCGTCCCGAGCAGTACTTC. This encodes CASSLGLRPEQYF.

This sequence joins TRBV29-1 and TRBJ2-1, with unresolved D. Germline CDR1 is SQVTM and CDR2 is ANQGSEA. This CDR3 is built from 12 residues. The V gene lost 2 bases and the J gene lost 10 bases, with 12 bases spanning the gap. CDR3 DNA sequence: TGCAGCGTTGAACGTGGCCCCCCAGAGCAGTTCTTC. It specifies CSVERGPPEQFF.